This T cell receptor beta chain originates from a study of blood T cell repertoires in COVID-19. Per the study methods: For nucleated cells, counts were estimated from reference gene primer amplification. The data were produced by immunoSEQ multiplex PCR, yet TCRdb's version contains in-frame clones alone and is incomplete. D and trimming were read from the DNA, whereas the V and J calls and clone size are those reported in that table. The table includes about 39,000 clones, approximately 87% detected once. The germline V gene has CDR1 SGHRS and CDR2 YFSETQ. The CDR3 runs to 14 residues. V lost 5 bases, J lost 3 bases, and 3 bases stayed unmatched.

V gene TRBV5-1 combines with J gene TRBJ2-2, with TRBD1 matching over 8 bases. Sequencing was done on a sample of peripheral blood. The receptor comes from a man in his fifties or sixties with active or convalescent COVID-19. Written as DNA, the CDR3 is TGCGCCAGCAGTCTACAGGGGGACACCGGGGAGCTGTTTTTT. Translation: CASSLQGDTGELFF.